The 27 T cell receptor beta chains reported below all come from one sample, sequenced in a study of blood T cells in healthy people across ages (dated by TCRdb to about 2015). The method was 5' RACE. The data were produced on an Illumina HiSeq 2500. A second PCR of roughly 7 to 12 cycles was performed with a sample-barcoded 5' primer and a J-beta primer mix. The public sequencing data were trimmed at Q25 with fastp and processed into clonotypes with MiXCR by TCRdb, which kept only in-frame beta chains. Entries are consolidated by CDR3 protein sequence, retaining the most common genes and DNA. In this sample the table shows about 1.5 million distinct CDR3 sequences, roughly 43% of which occur a single time. The ten largest clones add up to approximately 4.1% of the sample. Sequencing input: blood. These receptors all stem from a woman between 18 and 29 years old in good health.

A note on this clonotype: Relative to the germline gene, one junction end is altered; a read error may explain this. The J gene is TRBJ1-4, the V gene TRBV5-6; D is ambiguous. The CDR3 is 14 residues long. Germline V CDR1 and CDR2: SGHDT, YYEEEE. In DNA, the CDR3 is TGTGCCAGCCGCTTGGCGTGGCAGGATGAAAAACTGTTTTTT. Protein product: CASRLAWQDEKLFF. Full variable domain (outside the CDR3, taken from reference TRBV5-6 and TRBJ1-4): DAGVTQSPTHLIKTRGQQVTLRCSPKSGHDTVSWYQQALGQGPQFIFQYYEEEERQRGNFPDRFSGHQFPNYSSELNVNALLLGDSALYLCASRLAWQDEKLFFGSGTQLSVL.

The V and J genes are TRBV5-6 and TRBJ1-2; D ambiguous. V lost 3 bases to trimming and J lost 4 bases, with 13 bases between them. Germline V gives CDR1 SGHDT, CDR2 YYEEEE. The CDR3 spans 14 residues. CDR3 sequence: CASSSRRVFYGYTF. The CDR3 DNA reads as TGTGCCAGCAGCTCCCGACGCGTTTTCTATGGCTACACCTTC.

J is TRBJ2-7 and V is TRBV20-1, with 8 bases lining up with TRBD2. V lost 0 bases to trimming and J lost 5 bases; unmatched junction nucleotides: 9. Looked up from germline, CDR1 is DFQATT and CDR2 is SNEGSKA (reference sequence). The CDR3 loop spans 15 amino acids. CDR3 bases: TGCAGTGCTAGAGATCCGACGGGAGGGAGAAACGAGCAGTACTTC. It encodes CSARDPTGGRNEQYF.

This clonotype was detected a few times. This chain joins TRBV3-1 and TRBJ2-1, with D possibly matching TRBD2 (6 bases). CDR1 and CDR2 from the germline V gene are LGHDT and YNNKEL (reference sequence). With 4 bases removed from V and 4 bases from J, the gap between germline ends came to 20 bases. This CDR3 region has 17 residues. CDR3 loop: CASSLAGTRSLYNEQFF. CDR3 bases: TGTGCCAGCAGCCTAGCTGGGACTCGCTCGCTTTACAATGAGCAGTTCTTC.

CDR3 nucleotides: TGTGCCAGCAGCCGAGAAGGGGCTTACGAGCAGTACTTC. Translation: CASSREGAYEQYF. This chain connects TRBV7-9 to TRBJ2-4, with TRBD1 as a possible D gene (5 bases). The J call may be mistaken, given a closer DNA end match to TRBJ2-7. This CDR3 comprises 13 residues. Germline V gene sequence: CDR1 SEHNR, CDR2 FQNEAQ (reference sequence).

J is TRBJ2-1 and V is TRBV28; 9 bases line up with TRBD1. Germline V lookup: CDR1 MDHEN, CDR2 SYDVKM. The CDR3 contains 17 residues. V gave up 9 bases and J gave up 0 bases; unmatched junction bases: 12. CDR3 sequence reads: CASDFSPGQGSYNEQFF. In nucleotides, the CDR3 is TGTGCCAGTGACTTTTCTCCGGGACAGGGCTCCTACAATGAGCAGTTCTTC.

This clonotype was seen more than once but under ten times. The chain's CDR3 is CASSVRQGYTYGYTF. The DNA for the CDR3 is TGCGCCAGCAGCGTAAGACAGGGTTATACCTATGGCTACACCTTC. This chain uses TRBV5-1 with TRBJ1-2; 7 positions match TRBD1. Germline values: CDR1 SGHRS, CDR2 YFSETQ. V lost 4 bases and J lost 4; bases outside the gene matches: 10. The CDR3 totals 15 residues. The whole variable domain, remainder taken from reference TRBV5-1 and TRBJ1-2, is KAGVTQTPRYLIKTRGQQVTLSCSPISGHRSVSWYQQTPGQGLQFLFEYFSETQRNKGNFPGRFSGRQFSNSRSEMNVSTLELGDSALYLCASSVRQGYTYGYTFGSGTRLTVV.

This clonotype was counted only a few times. The J gene is TRBJ2-5, the V gene TRBV20-1; no clear D gene. The CDR3 loop spans 13 amino acids. Germline lookup yields CDR1 DFQATT and CDR2 SNEGSKA (reference sequence). Trimming took 6 bases from V and 4 from J, leaving 15 bases between them. The CDR3 spells CSAKLGFIETQYF. CDR3 in DNA: TGCAGTGCAAAGCTAGGATTTATAGAGACCCAGTACTTC.

V gene TRBV27 combines with J gene TRBJ2-4; possibly TRBD2 for D (6 bases). The J call may be wrong; the DNA end is better matched by TRBJ2-7. The germline V gene encodes CDR1 MNHEY and CDR2 SMNVEV (reference sequence). This CDR3 spans 14 amino acids. The CDR3 protein is CASSFAGRVNEQYF. CDR3 sequence (DNA): TGTGCCAGCAGTTTTGCGGGACGAGTAAACGAGCAGTACTTC.

This chain joins TRBV5-6 and TRBJ2-7; 7 bases line up with TRBD2. The CDR3 loop spans 15 amino acids. The ends lost 4 bases at V and 5 bases at J; junction bases unmatched: 12. Germline CDR1 and CDR2: SGHDT and YYEEEE. CDR3 loop: CASSTYPTGRDEQYF. Written as DNA, the CDR3 is TGTGCCAGCAGCACTTATCCGACGGGGAGGGACGAGCAGTACTTC. The full variable domain, in which reference TRBV5-6 and TRBJ2-7 provide the parts outside the CDR3, is DAGVTQSPTHLIKTRGQQVTLRCSPKSGHDTVSWYQQALGQGPQFIFQYYEEEERQRGNFPDRFSGHQFPNYSSELNVNALLLGDSALYLCASSTYPTGRDEQYFGPGTRLTVT.

The rearrangement links TRBV25-1 to TRBJ1-3; 7 nucleotides align to TRBD1. V lost 4 bases, J lost 3 bases, and 6 bases stayed unmatched. This CDR3 contains 15 residues. Germline loops: CDR1 MGHDK, CDR2 SYGVNS. The CDR3 loop is CASSGGGTGGNTIYF. Here the CDR3 DNA reads TGTGCCAGCAGTGGAGGGGGCACAGGTGGAAACACCATATATTTT.

The rearrangement uses TRBV30 and TRBJ2-7; 7 bases align to TRBD1. Germline V lookup: CDR1 GTSNPN, CDR2 SVGIG (reference sequence). This CDR3 has 14 amino acids. V dropped 0 bases and J dropped 4; count of bases not matched to a gene: 6. CDR3 protein: CAWSVLPGGYEQYF. The CDR3 region has the DNA TGTGCCTGGAGTGTATTACCAGGGGGTTACGAGCAGTACTTC.

CDR3 in amino acids: CASRVGGDSSGYTF. For the CDR3, the DNA is TGTGCCAGCAGGGTTGGGGGGGACAGCTCTGGCTACACCTTC. The chain couples TRBV6-5 to TRBJ1-2; 7 nucleotides line up with TRBD1. V shed 6 bases, J shed 7 bases, and the junction held 11 bases outside the gene matches. The CDR3 has 14 amino acids. CDR1 is MNHEY, CDR2 SVGAGI, per germline.

This clonotype was counted between two and nine times. The chain joins TRBV12-3 or TRBV12-4 to TRBJ2-5; D is possibly TRBD2 (6 bases). Trimming removed 7 bases at V and 2 bases at J, with 11 bases between. CDR3 length equals 13 residues. The CDR3 loop is CASTAGSQETQYF. CDR3 nucleotides: TGTGCCAGCACCGCGGGGTCTCAAGAGACCCAGTACTTC.

A word on this clonotype: Germline is not matched at one junction end, which may reflect a read error. J is TRBJ2-7 and V is TRBV5-4, with D perhaps TRBD1 (6 bases). The closer fit of TRBJ2-4 to the DNA end suggests the J call may be wrong. The CDR3 contains 16 residues. Germline V gene lookup returns CDR1 SGHNT and CDR2 YYREEE (reference sequence). The CDR3 DNA sequence: TGTGCCGGCAGCTCGGAGCCCGGGACACCTGAAAACATTCAGTACTTC. It specifies CAGSSEPGTPENIQYF.

The chain combines TRBV28 with TRBJ2-5; 9 positions agree with TRBD2. The V gene's germline CDR1 is MDHEN and CDR2 SYDVKM. Germline trimming cut 4 bases from V and 11 bases from J; bases unmatched to any gene: 14. There are 15 residues in the CDR3. This CDR3 is CASSSRGTSFDEQYF. The CDR3 DNA follows: TGTGCCAGCAGTTCACGAGGGACTAGCTTCGATGAGCAGTACTTC. Complete variable domain (other parts from reference TRBV28 and TRBJ2-5): DVKVTQSSRYLVKRTGEKVFLECVQDMDHENMFWYRQDPGLGLRLIYFSYDVKMKEKGDIPEGYSVSREKKERFSLILESASTNQTSMYLCASSSRGTSFDEQYFGPGTRLLVL.

CDR3 coding DNA: TGCAGTGTTATCAGGGGGCGGTCAGATACGCAGTATTTT. It translates to CSVIRGRSDTQYF. J is TRBJ2-3 and V is TRBV20-1, with 8 bases fitting TRBD1. CDR1 DFQATT and CDR2 SNEGSKA come from the germline V gene (reference sequence). CDR3 length: 13 amino acids. Losses at the gene ends were 7 bases for V and 4 bases for J; bases not matched to a gene: 7.

The rearrangement links TRBV14 to TRBJ2-7, with a weak D call TRBD2 (5 bases). Per germline, CDR1 SGHDN and CDR2 FVKESK. This CDR3 is 13 amino acids long. The V end was cut by 2 bases, the J end by 3 bases, with 8 bases between. CDR3 residues: CASSQRGFYEQYF. CDR3 nucleotide sequence: TGTGCCAGCAGCCAACGCGGGTTCTACGAGCAGTACTTC. Combining the CDR3 with reference TRBV14 and TRBJ2-7 gives the whole variable domain EAGVTQFPSHSVIEKGQTVTLRCDPISGHDNLYWYRRVMGKEIKFLLHFVKESKQDESGMPNNRFLAERTGGTYSTLKVQPAELEDSGVYFCASSQRGFYEQYFGPGTRLTVT.

This sequence joins TRBV20-1 and TRBJ2-3, with 9 bases that match TRBD1. The CDR3 extends over 16 amino acids. The J segment lost 5 bases and the V segment lost 5 bases, leaving 14 bases of the junction unmatched. The germline CDR1 and CDR2 sequences are DFQATT and SNEGSKA (reference sequence). CDR3 region: CSAFDRDRDFLDTQYF. Here the CDR3 DNA reads TGCAGTGCTTTTGACCGGGACAGGGACTTTTTAGATACGCAGTATTTT.

This chain links TRBV7-9 with TRBJ1-3; D is ambiguous. The CDR3 runs to 14 residues. Germline CDR1 SEHNR, CDR2 FQNEAQ (reference sequence). Trimming cost V 4 bases and J 3 bases, with 10 bases left between them. This CDR3 is CASSSTYLGNTIYF. CDR3 DNA sequence: TGTGCCAGCAGCTCGACATACCTTGGAAACACCATATATTTT.

The chain joins TRBV7-2 to TRBJ2-5, with D perhaps assigned TRBD1 or TRBD2 (5 bases each). This CDR3 is built from 17 residues. Germline V gives CDR1 SGHTA, CDR2 FQGNSA. Between the trimmed V and J ends, which lost 2 bases and 1 base, there was a span of 17 bases. The CDR3 nucleotides read TGTGCCAGCAGCTTAATATATAGTGGGACCGTCCAAGAGACCCAGTACTTC. As protein: CASSLIYSGTVQETQYF.

As DNA, the CDR3 is TGTGCCAGCAGTTACAGGGGTCGGATAAACACTGAAGCTTTCTTT. Its protein product is CASSYRGRINTEAFF. The V gene is TRBV6-2 or TRBV6-3, the J gene TRBJ1-1, with D possibly TRBD1 on 5 matching bases. Trimming shortened V by 2 bases and J by 2 bases, and 12 bases separated the two germline ends. CDR1 MNHEY and CDR2 SVGEGT come from the germline V gene. The CDR3 extends over 15 amino acids.

This clonotype was observed at least ten times. V gene TRBV18 combines with J gene TRBJ2-1; D remains ambiguous. The CDR3 is 16 amino acids. V was pared by 0 bases and J by 6 bases, with 15 bases between. Germline lookup yields CDR1 KGHSH and CDR2 LQKENI. CDR3 in DNA: TGTGCCAGCTCACCACCGCAACTCCGCGTTGGCAATGAGCAGTTCTTC. This codes for CASSPPQLRVGNEQFF. The full variable domain, its missing parts supplied by reference TRBV18 and TRBJ2-1, is NAGVMQNPRHLVRRRGQEARLRCSPMKGHSHVYWYRQLPEEGLKFMVYLQKENIIDESGMPKERFSAEFPKEGPSILRIQQVVRGDSAAYFCASSPPQLRVGNEQFFGPGTRLTVL.

The chain has TRBV29-1 and TRBJ1-2; a possible D gene is TRBD1 (5 bases). V was trimmed by 7 bases and J by 7 bases, leaving 13 bases between them. This CDR3 spans 11 amino acids. Germline V CDR1 and CDR2: SQVTM, ANQGSEA. As DNA, the CDR3 is TGCAGCGCCACCGGGACGTCTGGCTACACCTTC. This gives the protein CSATGTSGYTF.

The gene calls are TRBV12-3 or TRBV12-4 and TRBJ1-2; no reliable D call. Trimming removed 2 bases at V and 6 bases at J, with 10 bases between. The CDR3 runs to 13 residues. CDR3 sequence reads: CASSLSVSNGYTF. CDR3 in DNA: TGTGCCAGCAGTTTATCTGTGTCTAATGGCTACACCTTC.

The chain is built from TRBV27 and TRBJ2-1; weak D call: TRBD2 (5 bases). Germline V lookup: CDR1 MNHEY, CDR2 SMNVEV (reference sequence). The V gene lost 9 bases and the J gene lost 0 bases, with 15 bases spanning the gap. CDR3 size: 15 residues. In DNA form, the CDR3 reads TGTGCCAGTAGATTTAACGGGGACTCCTACAATGAGCAGTTCTTC. As protein: CASRFNGDSYNEQFF.

The V call is TRBV12-3 or TRBV12-4, the J call TRBJ1-3; D might be TRBD1 (5 bases). The V gene lost 5 bases and the J gene lost 3 bases, with 14 bases spanning the gap. CDR3 length: 15 amino acids. The CDR3 nucleotides are TGTGCCAGCAGTACAGGCCTGCCGAGTGGAAACACCATATATTTT. The encoded protein is CASSTGLPSGNTIYF.